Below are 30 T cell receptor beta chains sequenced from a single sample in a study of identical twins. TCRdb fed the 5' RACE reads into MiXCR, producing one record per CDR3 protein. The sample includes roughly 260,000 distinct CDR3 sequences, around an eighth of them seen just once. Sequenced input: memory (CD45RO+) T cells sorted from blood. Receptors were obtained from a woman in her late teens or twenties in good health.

CDR3 region: CASSGLAGTYNEQFF. Here the CDR3 DNA reads TGTGCCAGCAGCGGACTAGCGGGAACTTACAATGAGCAGTTCTTC. The chain carries TRBV6-1 and TRBJ2-1; 12 bases are shared with TRBD2. V lost 6 bases and J lost 4; bases outside the gene matches: 4. The CDR3 consists of 15 residues. Germline V lookup: CDR1 MNHNS, CDR2 SASEGT.

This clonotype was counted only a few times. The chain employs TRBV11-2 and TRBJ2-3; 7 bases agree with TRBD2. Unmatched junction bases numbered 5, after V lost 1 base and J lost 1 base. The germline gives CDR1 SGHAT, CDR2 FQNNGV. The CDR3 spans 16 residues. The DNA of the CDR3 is TGTGCCAGCAGCTTAGTGGGCGGGAGAGGCACAGATACGCAGTATTTT. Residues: CASSLVGGRGTDTQYF.

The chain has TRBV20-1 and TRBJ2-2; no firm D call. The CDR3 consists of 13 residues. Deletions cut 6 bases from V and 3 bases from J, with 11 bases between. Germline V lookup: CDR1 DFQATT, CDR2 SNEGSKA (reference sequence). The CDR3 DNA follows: TGCAGTGCCTTGGGCTTCGACACCGGGGAGCTGTTTTTT. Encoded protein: CSALGFDTGELFF.

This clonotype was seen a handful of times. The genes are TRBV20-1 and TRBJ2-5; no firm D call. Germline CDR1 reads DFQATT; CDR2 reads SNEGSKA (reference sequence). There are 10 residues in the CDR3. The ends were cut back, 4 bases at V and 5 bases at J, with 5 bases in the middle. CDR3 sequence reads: CSATWETQYF. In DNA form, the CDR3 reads TGCAGTGCTACCTGGGAGACCCAGTACTTC.

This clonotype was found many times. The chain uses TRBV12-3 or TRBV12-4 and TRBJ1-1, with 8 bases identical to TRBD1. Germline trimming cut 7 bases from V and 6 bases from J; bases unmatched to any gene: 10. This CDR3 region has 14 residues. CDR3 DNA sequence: TGTGCCAGCACCAGACAGGGGCGAATGGCTGAAGCTTTCTTT. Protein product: CASTRQGRMAEAFF.

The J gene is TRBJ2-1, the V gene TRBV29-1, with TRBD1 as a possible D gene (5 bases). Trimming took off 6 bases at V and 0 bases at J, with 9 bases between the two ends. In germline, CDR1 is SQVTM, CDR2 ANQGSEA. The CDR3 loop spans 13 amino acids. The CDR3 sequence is CSVQGSSYNEQFF. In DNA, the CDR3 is TGCAGCGTCCAGGGTAGCTCCTACAATGAGCAGTTCTTC.

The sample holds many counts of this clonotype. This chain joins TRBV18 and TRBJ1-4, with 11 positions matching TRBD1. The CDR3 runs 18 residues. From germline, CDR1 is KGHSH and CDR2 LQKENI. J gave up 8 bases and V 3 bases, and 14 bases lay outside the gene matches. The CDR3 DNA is TGTGCCAGCTCACCGGGACAGGGGGTCGCCGAACACTCCGAAAAACTGTTTTTT. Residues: CASSPGQGVAEHSEKLFF. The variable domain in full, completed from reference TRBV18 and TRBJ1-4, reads NAGVMQNPRHLVRRRGQEARLRCSPMKGHSHVYWYRQLPEEGLKFMVYLQKENIIDESGMPKERFSAEFPKEGPSILRIQQVVRGDSAAYFCASSPGQGVAEHSEKLFFGSGTQLSVL.

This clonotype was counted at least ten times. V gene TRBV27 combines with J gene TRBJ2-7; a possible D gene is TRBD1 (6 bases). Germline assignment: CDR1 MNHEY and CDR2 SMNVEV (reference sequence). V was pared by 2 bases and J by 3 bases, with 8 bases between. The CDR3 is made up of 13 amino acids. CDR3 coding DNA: TGTGCCAGCAGTTTACAGGGGTTCTACGAGCAGTACTTC. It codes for CASSLQGFYEQYF.

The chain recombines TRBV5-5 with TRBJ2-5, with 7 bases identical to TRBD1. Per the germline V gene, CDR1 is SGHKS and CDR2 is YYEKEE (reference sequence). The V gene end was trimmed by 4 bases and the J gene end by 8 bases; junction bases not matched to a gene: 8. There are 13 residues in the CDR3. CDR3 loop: CASSRQGLSTQYF. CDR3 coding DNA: TGTGCCAGCAGCCGACAGGGCCTTAGTACCCAGTACTTC.

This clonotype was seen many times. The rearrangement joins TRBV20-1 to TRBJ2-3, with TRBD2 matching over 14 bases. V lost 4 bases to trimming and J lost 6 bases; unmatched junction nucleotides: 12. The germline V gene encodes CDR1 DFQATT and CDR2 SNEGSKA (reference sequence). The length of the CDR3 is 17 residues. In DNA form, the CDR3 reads TGCAGTGCTAAAAGGACTAGCGGGGGGTGGGGTGCGGATACGCAGTATTTT. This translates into CSAKRTSGGWGADTQYF.

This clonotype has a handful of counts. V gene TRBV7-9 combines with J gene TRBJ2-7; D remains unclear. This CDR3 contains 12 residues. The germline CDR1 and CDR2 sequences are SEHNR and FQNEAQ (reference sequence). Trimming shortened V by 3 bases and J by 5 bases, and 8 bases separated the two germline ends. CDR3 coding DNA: TGTGCCAGCAGCTTCGGGCGAAACGAGCAGTACTTC. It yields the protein CASSFGRNEQYF. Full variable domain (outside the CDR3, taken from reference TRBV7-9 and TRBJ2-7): DTGVSQNPRHKITKRGQNVTFRCDPISEHNRLYWYRQTLGQGPEFLTYFQNEAQLEKSRLLSDRFSAERPKGSFSTLEIQRTEQGDSAMYLCASSFGRNEQYFGPGTRLTVT.

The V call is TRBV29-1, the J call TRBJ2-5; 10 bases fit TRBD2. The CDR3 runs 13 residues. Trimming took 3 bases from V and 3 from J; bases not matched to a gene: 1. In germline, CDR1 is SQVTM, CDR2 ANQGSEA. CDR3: CSVDTSGEETQYF. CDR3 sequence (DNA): TGCAGCGTTGATACTAGCGGGGAAGAGACCCAGTACTTC. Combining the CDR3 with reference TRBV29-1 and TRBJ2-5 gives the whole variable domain SAVISQKPSRDICQRGTSLTIQCQVDSQVTMMFWYRQQPGQSLTLIATANQGSEATYESGFVIDKFPISRPNLTFSTLTVSNMSPEDSSIYLCSVDTSGEETQYFGPGTRLLVL.

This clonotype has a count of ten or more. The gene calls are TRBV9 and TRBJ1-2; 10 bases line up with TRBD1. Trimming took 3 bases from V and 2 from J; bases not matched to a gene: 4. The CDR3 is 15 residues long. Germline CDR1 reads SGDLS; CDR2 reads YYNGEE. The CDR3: CASSARDRGNYGYTF. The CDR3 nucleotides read TGTGCCAGCAGCGCGCGGGACAGGGGAAACTATGGCTACACCTTC.

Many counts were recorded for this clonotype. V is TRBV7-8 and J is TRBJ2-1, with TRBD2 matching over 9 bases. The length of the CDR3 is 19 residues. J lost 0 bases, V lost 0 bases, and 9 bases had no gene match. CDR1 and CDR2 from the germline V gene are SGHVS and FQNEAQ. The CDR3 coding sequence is TGTGCCAGCAGCTTAGCAACAGGGACTAGCAGGAGCTCCTACAATGAGCAGTTCTTC. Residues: CASSLATGTSRSSYNEQFF.

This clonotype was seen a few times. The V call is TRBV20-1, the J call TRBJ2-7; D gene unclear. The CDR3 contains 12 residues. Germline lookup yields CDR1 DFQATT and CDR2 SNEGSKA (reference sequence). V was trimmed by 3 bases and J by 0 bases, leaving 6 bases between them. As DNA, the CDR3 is TGCAGTGCTAGTCTATTCTCCTACGAGCAGTACTTC. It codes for CSASLFSYEQYF.

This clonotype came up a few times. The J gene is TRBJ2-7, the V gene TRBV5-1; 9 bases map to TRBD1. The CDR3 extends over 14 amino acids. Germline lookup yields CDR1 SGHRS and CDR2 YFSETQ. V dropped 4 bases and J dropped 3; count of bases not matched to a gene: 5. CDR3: CASSGGQGFYEQYF. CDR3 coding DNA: TGCGCCAGCAGCGGGGGACAGGGCTTCTACGAGCAGTACTTC.

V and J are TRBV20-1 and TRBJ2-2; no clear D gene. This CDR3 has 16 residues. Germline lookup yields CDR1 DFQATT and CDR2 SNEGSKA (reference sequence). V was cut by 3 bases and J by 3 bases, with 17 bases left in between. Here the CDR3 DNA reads TGCAGTGCTAGTGACACCCTTACTTACGACACCGGGGAGCTGTTTTTT. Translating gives CSASDTLTYDTGELFF.

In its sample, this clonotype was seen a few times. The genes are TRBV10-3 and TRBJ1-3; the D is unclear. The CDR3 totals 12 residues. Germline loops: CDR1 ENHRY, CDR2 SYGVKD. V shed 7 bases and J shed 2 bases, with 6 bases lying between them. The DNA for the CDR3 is TGTGCCATCAAGAGGGCTGGAAACACCATATATTTT. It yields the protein CAIKRAGNTIYF.

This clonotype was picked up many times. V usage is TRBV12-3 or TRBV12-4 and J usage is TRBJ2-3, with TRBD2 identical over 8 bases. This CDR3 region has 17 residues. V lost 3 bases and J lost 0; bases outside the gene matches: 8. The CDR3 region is CASSFSSGGPSTDTQYF. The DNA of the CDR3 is TGTGCCAGCAGTTTTAGTTCGGGGGGGCCTAGCACAGATACGCAGTATTTT.

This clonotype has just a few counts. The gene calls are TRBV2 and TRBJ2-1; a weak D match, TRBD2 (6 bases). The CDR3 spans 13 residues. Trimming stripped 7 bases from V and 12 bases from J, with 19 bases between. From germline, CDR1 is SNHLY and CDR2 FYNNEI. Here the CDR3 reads CASNQRRESGQFF. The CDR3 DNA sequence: TGTGCCAGCAATCAACGGAGGGAATCGGGGCAGTTCTTC.

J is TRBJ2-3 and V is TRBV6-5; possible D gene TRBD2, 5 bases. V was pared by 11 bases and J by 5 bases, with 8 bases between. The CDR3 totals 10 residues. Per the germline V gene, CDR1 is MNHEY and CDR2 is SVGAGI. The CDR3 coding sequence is TGTGCCCCGGGAAGAGATACGCAGTATTTT. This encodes CAPGRDTQYF.

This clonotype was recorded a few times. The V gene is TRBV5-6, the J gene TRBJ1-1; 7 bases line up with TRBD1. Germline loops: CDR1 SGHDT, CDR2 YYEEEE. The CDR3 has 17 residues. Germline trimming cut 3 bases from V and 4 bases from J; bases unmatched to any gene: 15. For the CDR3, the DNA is TGTGCCAGCAGCTCGCTCTGGCAACAGGGGACGGTCACTGAAGCTTTCTTT. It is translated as CASSSLWQQGTVTEAFF.

In nucleotides, the CDR3 is TGTGCCAGCAGTTACGGGGGGGCTGGGGCCAACGTCCTGACTTTC. This translates into CASSYGGAGANVLTF. The gene calls are TRBV6-5 and TRBJ2-6; 7 nucleotides match TRBD2. The V segment lost 2 bases and the J segment 2 bases; nucleotides outside the gene matches: 0. This CDR3 is built from 15 residues. Germline V CDR1 and CDR2: MNHEY, SVGAGI.

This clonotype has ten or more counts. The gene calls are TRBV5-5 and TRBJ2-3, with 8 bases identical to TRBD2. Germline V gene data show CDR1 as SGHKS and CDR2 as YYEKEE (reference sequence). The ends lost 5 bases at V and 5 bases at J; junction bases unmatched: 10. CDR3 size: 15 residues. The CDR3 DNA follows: TGTGCCAGCAGGTTCCCGGGACTAGGGGTAGATACGCAGTATTTT. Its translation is CASRFPGLGVDTQYF.

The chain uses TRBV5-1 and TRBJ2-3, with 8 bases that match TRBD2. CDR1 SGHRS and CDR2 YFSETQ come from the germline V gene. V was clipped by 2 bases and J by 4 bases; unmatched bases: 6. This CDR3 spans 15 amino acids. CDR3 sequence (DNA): TGCGCCAGCAGCTTAGCGGGAGTGGGCCCAGATACGCAGTATTTT. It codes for CASSLAGVGPDTQYF.

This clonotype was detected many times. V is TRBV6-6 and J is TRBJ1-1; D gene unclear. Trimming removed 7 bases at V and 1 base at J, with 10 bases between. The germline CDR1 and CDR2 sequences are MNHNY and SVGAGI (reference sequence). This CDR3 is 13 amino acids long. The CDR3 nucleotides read TGTGCCAGCATTCTCCGGGAGAACACTGAAGCTTTCTTT. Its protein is CASILRENTEAFF.

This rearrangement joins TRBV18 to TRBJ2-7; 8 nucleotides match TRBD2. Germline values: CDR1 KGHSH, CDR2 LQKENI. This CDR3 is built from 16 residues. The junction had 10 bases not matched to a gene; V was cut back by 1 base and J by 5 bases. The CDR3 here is CASSPRTSGFGDEQYF. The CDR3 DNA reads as TGTGCCAGCTCACCACGTACTAGCGGATTTGGAGACGAGCAGTACTTC.

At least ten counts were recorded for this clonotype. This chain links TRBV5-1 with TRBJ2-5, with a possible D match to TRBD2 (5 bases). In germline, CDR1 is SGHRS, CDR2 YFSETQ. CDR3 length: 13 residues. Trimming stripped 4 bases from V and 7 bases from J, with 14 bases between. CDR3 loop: CASSPDSIGTQYF. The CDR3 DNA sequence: TGCGCCAGCAGCCCGGACTCGATTGGGACCCAGTACTTC. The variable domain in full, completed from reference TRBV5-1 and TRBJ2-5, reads KAGVTQTPRYLIKTRGQQVTLSCSPISGHRSVSWYQQTPGQGLQFLFEYFSETQRNKGNFPGRFSGRQFSNSRSEMNVSTLELGDSALYLCASSPDSIGTQYFGPGTRLLVL.

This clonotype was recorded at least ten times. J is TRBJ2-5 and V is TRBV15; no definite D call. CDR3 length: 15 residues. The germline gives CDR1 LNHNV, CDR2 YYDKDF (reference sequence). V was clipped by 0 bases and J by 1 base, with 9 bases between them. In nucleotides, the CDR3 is TGTGCCACCAGCAGAGATCCCCGGGTCCAAGAGACCCAGTACTTC. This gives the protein CATSRDPRVQETQYF. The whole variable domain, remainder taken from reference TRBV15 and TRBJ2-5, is DAMVIQNPRYQVTQFGKPVTLSCSQTLNHNVMYWYQQKSSQAPKLLFHYYDKDFNNEADTPDNFQSRRPNTSFCFLDIRSPGLGDTAMYLCATSRDPRVQETQYFGPGTRLLVL.

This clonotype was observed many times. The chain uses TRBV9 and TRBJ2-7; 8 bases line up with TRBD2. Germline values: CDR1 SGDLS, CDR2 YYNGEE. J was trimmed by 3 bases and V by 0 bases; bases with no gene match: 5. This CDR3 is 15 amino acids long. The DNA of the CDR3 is TGTGCCAGCAGCGTAGGATTGGGACTAGACTACGAGCAGTACTTC. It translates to CASSVGLGLDYEQYF.